The 30 T cell receptor beta chains below all came from one sample that was sequenced in a study of blood T cell repertoires in COVID-19. Using immunoSEQ multiplex PCR, the repertoire was profiled, and TCRdb retains in-frame clones only, with some absent. The sample lists 200,000 or so clones; more than 80% were seen once. The sequenced sample was peripheral blood. The source is a woman older than 75 with COVID-19, enrolled during active disease.

This clone was seen a few times. The chain joins TRBV28 to TRBJ1-2; 7 bases are a match to TRBD1. Trimming took 10 bases from V and 4 from J; bases not matched to a gene: 15. Germline V lookup: CDR1 MDHEN, CDR2 SYDVKM. The length of the CDR3 is 15 residues. CDR3 nucleotide sequence: TGTGCCACCGAGGGGGCATCGTTACTTAGCTATGGCTACACCTTC. Amino acid sequence: CATEGASLLSYGYTF.

This rearrangement joins TRBV12-3 or TRBV12-4 to TRBJ2-1; TRBD2 might be the D (5 bases). The ends were cut back, 3 bases at V and 4 bases at J, with 7 bases in the middle. CDR3 length: 13 amino acids. CDR3: CASSFSGYNEQFF. The DNA for the CDR3 is TGTGCCAGCAGTTTTTCGGGGTACAATGAGCAGTTCTTC.

The chain is built from TRBV7-9 and TRBJ2-3; D perhaps matches TRBD1 (6 bases). The CDR3 loop spans 15 amino acids. Trimming took off 5 bases at V and 6 bases at J, with 18 bases between the two ends. CDR1 is SEHNR, CDR2 FQNEAQ, per germline (reference sequence). The DNA for the CDR3 is TGTGCCAGCAGCGCTACAGGGTCCTGGCGGGATACGCAGTATTTT. It translates to CASSATGSWRDTQYF.

V usage is TRBV7-2 and J usage is TRBJ1-6; 8 nucleotides line up with TRBD1. CDR1 is SGHTA and CDR2 is FQGNSA in the germline V gene. J was trimmed by 14 bases and V by 3 bases; bases with no gene match: 12. CDR3 length: 15 residues. In DNA form, the CDR3 reads TGTGCCAGCAGCTTTACGACAGGGGCACCAATGGCCCTCCACTTT. Its translation is CASSFTTGAPMALHF.

This clone appeared once. The chain uses TRBV29-1 and TRBJ2-5; TRBD1 aligns across 7 bases. Germline CDR1 SQVTM, CDR2 ANQGSEA. This CDR3 comprises 14 residues. Trimming removed 6 bases from V and 0 bases from J; junction bases left unmatched: 7. In DNA form, the CDR3 reads TGCAGCGTGTCGCGTACAGGGGACCAAGAGACCCAGTACTTC. It is translated as CSVSRTGDQETQYF. The whole variable domain, filled in from reference TRBV29-1 and TRBJ2-5, reads SAVISQKPSRDICQRGTSLTIQCQVDSQVTMMFWYRQQPGQSLTLIATANQGSEATYESGFVIDKFPISRPNLTFSTLTVSNMSPEDSSIYLCSVSRTGDQETQYFGPGTRLLVL.

This clone was picked up one time. The V gene is TRBV6-2 or TRBV6-3, the J gene TRBJ2-2; 10 bases fit TRBD1. Germline V gene data show CDR1 as MNHEY and CDR2 as SVGEGT. This CDR3 is 16 amino acids long. V lost 2 bases and J lost 3; bases outside the gene matches: 3. This CDR3 is CASSYGGTGDTGELFF. In DNA form, the CDR3 reads TGTGCCAGCAGTTACGGCGGGACAGGGGACACCGGGGAGCTGTTTTTT.

This chain uses TRBV4-1 with TRBJ2-1, with 12 bases matching TRBD2. The CDR3 consists of 18 residues. The trim removed 1 base at V and 7 bases at J, leaving 11 bases unmatched. Germline loops: CDR1 MGHRA, CDR2 YSYEKL. CDR3: CASSQVWASGRAGNEQFF. The CDR3 region has the DNA TGCGCCAGCAGCCAAGTGTGGGCTAGCGGGAGGGCGGGTAATGAGCAGTTCTTC.

V usage is TRBV5-6 and J usage is TRBJ1-2; D gene uncertain. The CDR3 runs 13 residues. The germline V gene encodes CDR1 SGHDT and CDR2 YYEEEE. V was pared by 1 base and J by 7 bases, with 11 bases between. This CDR3 is CASSLLQTTGYTF. DNA for the CDR3: TGTGCCAGCAGCTTGTTACAGACGACTGGCTACACCTTC.

This chain connects TRBV5-4 to TRBJ2-7; D might be TRBD1 (6 bases). This CDR3 is 12 amino acids long. The germline CDR1 and CDR2 sequences are SGHNT and YYREEE (reference sequence). V dropped 4 bases and J dropped 7 bases, with 12 bases sitting between them. The CDR3 DNA sequence: TGTGCCAGCAGCCCGGACAGTAGGGAGCAGTACTTC. The encoded protein is CASSPDSREQYF.

This rearrangement joins TRBV7-3 to TRBJ1-1; D remains unclear. Per the germline V gene, CDR1 is SGHTA and CDR2 is FQGTGA. The CDR3 has 11 amino acids. Trimming took off 4 bases at V and 6 bases at J, with 6 bases between the two ends. The CDR3 spells CASSSGSEAFF. The CDR3 DNA sequence: TGTGCCAGCAGCTCGGGTTCTGAAGCTTTCTTT.

V gene TRBV7-6 combines with J gene TRBJ2-7, with a possible D match to TRBD2 (5 bases). The CDR3 spans 15 residues. Per germline, CDR1 SGHVS and CDR2 FNYEAQ. V shed 1 base and J shed 2 bases, with 12 bases lying between them. This chain's CDR3 is CASSLGVAPTYEQYF. CDR3 in DNA: TGTGCCAGCAGCTTAGGCGTAGCGCCGACCTACGAGCAGTACTTC.

This chain links TRBV15 with TRBJ2-7, with a possible D match to TRBD2 (6 bases). The CDR3 totals 16 residues. V dropped 5 bases and J dropped 0 bases, with 17 bases sitting between them. The germline gives CDR1 LNHNV, CDR2 YYDKDF (reference sequence). The CDR3 here is CATSSHRGSSSYEQYF. As DNA, the CDR3 is TGTGCCACCAGCTCCCATCGGGGGTCGAGCTCCTACGAGCAGTACTTC.

Only one count was recorded for this clone. The chain employs TRBV5-5 and TRBJ2-7; TRBD2 is a possible D gene (6 bases). Trimming took off 4 bases at V and 0 bases at J, with 14 bases between the two ends. CDR1 is SGHKS and CDR2 is YYEKEE in the germline V gene (reference sequence). CDR3 length: 15 residues. The CDR3 DNA reads as TGTGCCAGCAGCCCCACCGCGGGAAGCTCCTACGAGCAGTACTTC. Its protein product is CASSPTAGSSYEQYF.

Written as DNA, the CDR3 is TGTGCCAGCAGCCAGGTCGGTTCCGATGGCTACACCTTC. Residues: CASSQVGSDGYTF. This chain connects TRBV3-1 (or the pseudogene TRBV3-2) to TRBJ1-2; D gene unclear. CDR1 is LGHDT, CDR2 YNNKEL, per germline (reference sequence). The ends were cut back, 3 bases at V and 6 bases at J, with 11 bases in the middle. The CDR3 runs to 13 residues.

A remark on this clone: Other DNA sequences from this sample encode an identical CDR3 as well. The chain links TRBV5-1 to TRBJ2-3; 7 nucleotides align to TRBD1. Germline CDR1 and CDR2: SGHRS and YFSETQ. V was clipped by 2 bases and J by 2 bases; unmatched bases: 2. This CDR3 region has 14 residues. The CDR3 is CASSLGQDTDTQYF. In DNA form, the CDR3 reads TGCGCCAGCAGCTTAGGACAGGACACAGATACGCAGTATTTT.

The chain combines TRBV2 with TRBJ1-2, with 12 bases matching TRBD1. CDR3 size: 14 residues. CDR1 SNHLY and CDR2 FYNNEI come from the germline V gene. J gave up 4 bases and V 11 bases, and 8 bases lay outside the gene matches. CDR3 residues: CAGAPGQGAYGYTF. CDR3 nucleotides: TGTGCCGGAGCGCCGGGACAGGGGGCCTATGGCTACACCTTC.

This chain joins TRBV7-2 and TRBJ1-1; TRBD1 is a possible D gene (6 bases). The CDR3 is 15 amino acids. Germline CDR1 and CDR2: SGHTA and FQGNSA. V lost 5 bases to trimming and J lost 1 base, with 14 bases between them. CDR3 sequence (DNA): TGTGCCAGCAGCCCATTCCTGACAGGGAACACTGAAGCTTTCTTT. Encoded protein: CASSPFLTGNTEAFF.

This clone was counted between two and nine times. The rearrangement uses TRBV15 and TRBJ1-1, with TRBD1 matching 7 bases. Germline CDR1 LNHNV, CDR2 YYDKDF (reference sequence). The CDR3 is 14 residues long. Trimming took 5 bases from V and 3 from J; bases not matched to a gene: 6. The CDR3 region is CATSAYRGYTEAFF. The DNA for the CDR3 is TGTGCCACCAGCGCCTACAGGGGATACACTGAAGCTTTCTTT.

The V gene is TRBV7-2, the J gene TRBJ2-5; 8 bases are shared with TRBD2. V was pared by 2 bases and J by 1 base, with 9 bases of the junction left unmatched. CDR1 SGHTA and CDR2 FQGNSA come from the germline V gene. This CDR3 contains 17 residues. CDR3 amino acids: CASSLRPPGLGQETQYF. The CDR3 DNA reads as TGTGCCAGCAGCTTACGGCCCCCGGGACTAGGCCAAGAGACCCAGTACTTC.

This chain links TRBV25-1 with TRBJ1-4; D perhaps matches TRBD1 (5 bases). The germline gives CDR1 MGHDK, CDR2 SYGVNS. The V and J ends lost 3 bases and 8 bases respectively, with 13 bases between them. The length of the CDR3 is 14 residues. The CDR3 protein is CASSDREGREKLFF. The CDR3 DNA reads as TGTGCCAGCAGTGACAGGGAAGGTCGGGAAAAACTGTTTTTT.

This clone has just a few counts. The chain recombines TRBV24-1 with TRBJ2-1, with 7 bases matching TRBD2. The J segment lost 5 bases and the V segment lost 2 bases, leaving 2 bases of the junction unmatched. CDR3 size: 14 residues. Germline-derived CDR1 and CDR2 are KGHDR and SFDVKD. The CDR3 region is CATSDSGTNNEQFF. The CDR3, as DNA: TGTGCCACCAGTGATTCCGGGACTAACAATGAGCAGTTCTTC.

The chain recombines TRBV5-6 with TRBJ1-2; unclear D gene. The CDR3 is 13 residues long. Germline V lookup: CDR1 SGHDT, CDR2 YYEEEE. V was pared by 1 base and J by 3 bases, with 7 bases between. CDR3 region: CASSLYGDYGYTF. CDR3 in DNA: TGTGCCAGCAGCTTGTACGGTGACTATGGCTACACCTTC.

The chain has TRBV9 and TRBJ1-3; tentatively, D is TRBD1 (6 bases). The ends were cut back, 3 bases at V and 0 bases at J, with 16 bases in the middle. Per germline, CDR1 SGDLS and CDR2 YYNGEE. This CDR3 region has 17 residues. In DNA form, the CDR3 reads TGTGCCAGCAGCGAGGCCGGGACACCGGCCTCTGGAAACACCATATATTTT. This codes for CASSEAGTPASGNTIYF.

The V and J genes are TRBV2 and TRBJ1-6; 8 nucleotides align to TRBD1. Germline values: CDR1 SNHLY, CDR2 FYNNEI. This CDR3 contains 15 residues. Trimming cost V 5 bases and J 4 bases; bases outside gene matches: 4. CDR3 loop: CASSTRTGYNSPLHF. CDR3 in DNA: TGTGCCAGCAGTACCAGGACAGGGTATAATTCACCCCTCCACTTT.

The chain joins TRBV3-1 (or the pseudogene TRBV3-2) to TRBJ2-3; 15 bases agree with TRBD2. Trimming took 0 bases from V and 2 from J; bases not matched to a gene: 6. The CDR3 covers 19 residues. Germline V gene sequence: CDR1 LGHDT, CDR2 YNNKEL (reference sequence). The DNA of the CDR3 is TGTGCCAGCAGCCAAGACCCCGGACTAGCGGGAGGGCCCACAGATACGCAGTATTTT. This encodes CASSQDPGLAGGPTDTQYF.

The V call is TRBV5-1, the J call TRBJ1-2; 7 nucleotides agree with TRBD1. Germline V gene lookup returns CDR1 SGHRS and CDR2 YFSETQ. This CDR3 has 15 amino acids. V shed 5 bases, J shed 2 bases, and the junction held 9 bases outside the gene matches. The CDR3, as DNA: TGCGCCAGCAGACGAGGGGGGACAGAGAACTATGGCTACACCTTC. Its translation is CASRRGGTENYGYTF.

The V gene is TRBV27, the J gene TRBJ1-1, with D possibly TRBD1 on 5 matching bases. Germline V lookup: CDR1 MNHEY, CDR2 SMNVEV (reference sequence). The V gene lost 3 bases and the J gene lost 8 bases, with 7 bases spanning the gap. The CDR3 extends over 11 amino acids. This CDR3 is CASSFGAEAFF. The CDR3 DNA reads as TGTGCCAGCAGTTTTGGGGCGGAAGCTTTCTTT.

This clone was seen a single time. This chain links TRBV5-1 with TRBJ1-5; D possibly corresponds to TRBD1 (6 bases). V was pared by 4 bases and J by 2 bases, with 13 bases between. Germline values: CDR1 SGHRS, CDR2 YFSETQ. The CDR3 covers 15 residues. The CDR3 DNA sequence: TGCGCCAGCAGCCCCGGGGCAGGGGGCAATCAGCCCCAGCATTTT. Protein product: CASSPGAGGNQPQHF.

This clone was observed a handful of times. The V call is TRBV28, the J call TRBJ1-2; 7 bases agree with TRBD1. V dropped 7 bases and J dropped 4; count of bases not matched to a gene: 12. Germline assignment: CDR1 MDHEN and CDR2 SYDVKM. This CDR3 spans 15 amino acids. The CDR3 coding sequence is TGTGCCAGCACCCCTGACAGGGAAGAAGGCTATGGCTACACCTTC. This sequence encodes CASTPDREEGYGYTF.

J is TRBJ1-1 and V is TRBV18, with TRBD1 identical over 7 bases. The CDR3 is 13 amino acids. Germline values: CDR1 KGHSH, CDR2 LQKENI. With V trimmed by 8 bases and J by 1 base, 4 bases remained unmatched. The CDR3 bases are TGTGCCAGCACCAGACAGGGGAACACTGAAGCTTTCTTT. Translating gives CASTRQGNTEAFF.